The rows below give T cell receptor beta chains drawn from one sample of a study of control samples from healthy donors and cancer patients. Assay: immunoSEQ multiplex PCR; the TCRdb copy retains only in-frame clones and omits some. The sample holds roughly 370,000 clones, approximately 92% seen once. Sequencing was done on a sample of PBMCs. The receptors originated from a man aged 35 to 55 with head and neck cancer. The CDR3 runs from the conserved cysteine through the conserved F or W. A D gene is named only where the DNA matches it firmly. The size entry is marked missing in some rows and otherwise reads once, few, many or a size class.

>18|TRBJ2-1|TRBD2|NA|TRBV6-6
CASSPSRGGSGGSNEQFF
TGTGCCAGCAGTCCCTCGAGGGGCGGGAGTGGAGGATCCAATGAGCAGTTCTTC
>13|TRBJ2-1|TRBD1|NA|TRBV19
CASSTSQGTEQFF
TGTGCCAGTAGTACCTCACAGGGGACTGAGCAGTTCTTC
>15|TRBJ2-1|TRBD1|NA|TRBV7-3
CASSSTGTGYNEQFF
TGTGCCAGCAGCTCGACCGGGACAGGGTACAATGAGCAGTTCTTC
>15|TRBJ1-1|NA|NA|TRBV6-5
CASSYEGRVGTEAFF
TGTGCCAGCAGTTATGAGGGCAGGGTGGGCACTGAAGCTTTCTTT
>11|TRBJ2-7|NA|NA|TRBV10-1
CASSDTHEQYF
TGCGCCAGCAGTGATACTCACGAGCAGTACTTC
>14|TRBJ2-1|TRBD1|NA|TRBV10-2
CASHSGTVYNEQFF
TGCGCCAGCCACTCCGGGACAGTGTACAATGAGCAGTTCTTC
>15|TRBJ2-7|TRBD2|NA|TRBV7-3
CASSPSGRASGEQYF
TGTGCCAGCAGCCCAAGCGGGAGAGCATCGGGCGAGCAGTACTTC
>16|TRBJ2-5|TRBD1|NA|TRBV5-1
CASSLLGTGGEETQYF
TGCGCCAGCAGCTTACTGGGGACAGGGGGGGAAGAGACCCAGTACTTC
>19|TRBJ2-6|TRBD1|NA|TRBV2
CASRNGWGQGSSGANVLTF
TGTGCCAGCAGGAACGGTTGGGGACAGGGTAGCTCTGGGGCCAACGTCCTGACTTTC
>13|TRBJ1-1|NA|NA|TRBV29-1
CSVDPLGGTEAFF
TGCAGCGTTGATCCTCTCGGGGGCACTGAAGCTTTCTTT
>13|TRBJ1-5|TRBD1|NA|TRBV3-1/TRBV3-2
CASSQTGDQPQHF
TGTGCCAGCAGCCAAACAGGGGATCAGCCCCAGCATTTT
>14|TRBJ1-5|NA|NA|TRBV6-5
CASSPGEGNQPQHF
TGTGCCAGCAGCCCAGGGGAGGGCAATCAGCCCCAGCATTTT
>15|TRBJ1-4|TRBD1|NA|TRBV25-1
CASSPGQVFNEKLFF
TGTGCCAGCAGCCCGGGACAGGTCTTTAATGAAAAACTGTTTTTT
>16|TRBJ1-2|NA|NA|TRBV7-8
CASSPSWVTTNYGYTF
TGTGCCAGCAGCCCCTCGTGGGTAACGACTAACTATGGCTACACCTTC
>15|TRBJ1-4|NA|NA|TRBV5-8
CASSLGQRENEKLFF
TGTGCCAGCAGCTTGGGACAACGGGAGAATGAAAAACTGTTTTTT
>13|TRBJ2-7|NA|NA|TRBV5-6
CASSLAFSYEQYF
TGTGCCAGCAGCTTGGCCTTCTCCTACGAGCAGTACTTC
>15|TRBJ1-6|NA|NA|TRBV14
CASSPVESQNSPLHF
TGTGCCAGCAGCCCGGTTGAGAGTCAAAATTCACCCCTCCACTTT
>16|TRBJ1-3|TRBD1|NA|TRBV27
CASSLSGTESGNTIYF
TGTGCCAGCAGTTTAAGCGGGACAGAATCCGGAAACACCATATATTTT
>15|TRBJ1-3|NA|NA|TRBV2
CASREGLRSGNTIYF
TGTGCCAGCAGGGAAGGATTGCGGTCTGGAAACACCATATATTTT
>15|TRBJ2-3|TRBD2|NA|TRBV11-2
CASSSSAGVADTQYF
TGTGCCAGCAGCTCCTCAGCGGGGGTAGCAGATACGCAGTATTTT
>12|TRBJ1-1|TRBD1|few|TRBV29-1
CSAPGGAAEAFF
TGCAGCGCCCCAGGGGGTGCTGCTGAAGCTTTCTTT
>20|TRBJ1-3|TRBD1|NA|TRBV6-6
CASSRRLVGRQGASGNTIYF
TGTGCCAGCAGTCGGCGCCTGGTGGGGAGACAGGGGGCTTCTGGAAACACCATATATTTT